Presented here are 13 T cell receptor beta chains from one specimen sequenced in a study of blood T cell repertoires in COVID-19. Sequenced by immunoSEQ multiplex PCR; TCRdb stores in-frame clones only, minus some. The sample has hundreds of thousands of clones, approximately 80% seen once; the top ten hold about 4%. Sequencing used PBMCs or T cells enriched from blood (not recorded which). Every receptor here comes from a man under 40 with acute COVID-19.

This clone appeared a few times. The CDR3 is CASSPSGGPTGELFF. As DNA, the CDR3 is TGTGCCAGCAGCCCTAGCGGGGGGCCAACCGGGGAGCTGTTTTTT. This chain connects TRBV5-4 to TRBJ2-2; 11 nucleotides align to TRBD2. Germline values: CDR1 SGHNT, CDR2 YYREEE (reference sequence). V was clipped by 4 bases and J by 5 bases; unmatched bases: 4. This CDR3 contains 15 residues.

The chain couples TRBV4-1 to TRBJ2-1, with 14 bases matching TRBD2. This CDR3 is 17 amino acids long. The V and J ends lost 5 bases and 3 bases, in that order; junction bases with no gene match: 6. Germline CDR1 reads MGHRA; CDR2 reads YSYEKL. The CDR3 DNA follows: TGCGCCAGCAGCTTCCGACTAGCGGGGGGGCGCTACAATGAGCAGTTCTTC. It yields the protein CASSFRLAGGRYNEQFF.

This sequence joins TRBV7-3 and TRBJ2-3; TRBD2 matches at 7 bases. Losses at the gene ends were 4 bases for V and 1 base for J; bases not matched to a gene: 2. This CDR3 region has 14 residues. CDR1 is SGHTA, CDR2 FQGTGA, per germline. Here the CDR3 reads CASSSAGGTDTQYF. The DNA for the CDR3 is TGTGCCAGCAGCTCTGCGGGGGGCACAGATACGCAGTATTTT.

This clone was detected only a few times. This chain joins TRBV7-6 and TRBJ1-5; TRBD1 aligns across 8 bases. CDR1 and CDR2 (germline): SGHVS, FNYEAQ. V lost 5 bases to trimming and J lost 2 bases; unmatched junction nucleotides: 17. This CDR3 has 19 amino acids. The CDR3 loop reads CASSGRTGSAALGNQPQHF. The CDR3 nucleotides read TGTGCCAGCAGCGGACGGACAGGGTCGGCGGCCTTGGGCAATCAGCCCCAGCATTTT.

The V gene is TRBV6-1, the J gene TRBJ2-5; weak D call: TRBD1 (6 bases). The germline gives CDR1 MNHNS, CDR2 SASEGT. CDR3 length: 14 amino acids. The germline V and J ends were trimmed by 0 bases and 3 bases, with 8 bases remaining between them. The chain's CDR3 is CASSEAGGKETQYF. The CDR3 coding sequence is TGTGCCAGCAGTGAAGCAGGGGGTAAAGAGACCCAGTACTTC.

The chain uses TRBV12-3 or TRBV12-4 and TRBJ2-3; unclear D gene. V lost 7 bases to trimming and J lost 6 bases, with 11 bases between them. The CDR3 sequence is 12 residues long. CDR3 region: CASNPQLDTQYF. The CDR3 region has the DNA TGTGCCAGCAACCCCCAGTTGGATACGCAGTATTTT.

The chain recombines TRBV20-1 with TRBJ1-2; D ambiguous. The CDR3 runs 13 residues. V was cut by 3 bases and J by 3 bases, with 11 bases left in between. Germline V gene lookup returns CDR1 DFQATT and CDR2 SNEGSKA (reference sequence). Here the CDR3 reads CSASSPEHYGYTF. The CDR3 bases are TGCAGTGCTAGTAGTCCTGAGCACTATGGCTACACCTTC.

The rearrangement joins TRBV28 to TRBJ2-5; 11 nucleotides align to TRBD1. V trimming: 4 bases; J trimming: 3 bases; junction bases outside the gene matches: 10. Germline V gene sequence: CDR1 MDHEN, CDR2 SYDVKM. The CDR3 totals 17 residues. CDR3 sequence (DNA): TGTGCCAGCAGTTCCCGGACAGGGGGCCGCCTGGAAGAGACCCAGTACTTC. It codes for CASSSRTGGRLEETQYF.

This chain connects TRBV12-3 or TRBV12-4 to TRBJ1-1; D gene ambiguous. The CDR3 covers 11 residues. V gave up 6 bases and J gave up 7 bases, with 9 bases separating them. This CDR3 is CASRPGGEAFF. The CDR3 DNA reads as TGTGCCAGCAGGCCGGGTGGTGAAGCTTTCTTT.

The chain links TRBV11-2 to TRBJ2-3; D gene unclear. Germline V gene data show CDR1 as SGHAT and CDR2 as FQNNGV. Deletions cut 2 bases from V and 4 bases from J, with 10 bases between. This CDR3 contains 14 residues. As DNA, the CDR3 is TGTGCCAGCAGCTTAACCCACAATTCAGATACGCAGTATTTT. Its protein product is CASSLTHNSDTQYF.

The V and J genes are TRBV27 and TRBJ2-7; D remains ambiguous. This CDR3 comprises 13 residues. CDR1 and CDR2 (germline): MNHEY, SMNVEV (reference sequence). V gave up 3 bases and J gave up 4 bases, with 10 bases separating them. CDR3 region: CASSFFPFYEQYF. CDR3 DNA sequence: TGTGCCAGCAGTTTCTTCCCCTTTTACGAGCAGTACTTC.

The chain carries TRBV5-4 and TRBJ1-1, with D possibly TRBD1 on 5 matching bases. The CDR3 loop spans 15 amino acids. The ends were cut back, 0 bases at V and 10 bases at J, with 19 bases in the middle. CDR1 is SGHNT and CDR2 is YYREEE in the germline V gene (reference sequence). CDR3 loop: CASSLGVNVGGGAFF. Written as DNA, the CDR3 is TGTGCCAGCAGCTTGGGAGTCAACGTTGGCGGGGGAGCTTTCTTT.

The gene calls are TRBV10-1 and TRBJ2-7; the match to TRBD2 covers 8 bases. The CDR3 is made up of 13 amino acids. Germline V gene lookup returns CDR1 WNHNN and CDR2 SYGVQD (reference sequence). V shed 4 bases, J shed 6 bases, and the junction held 5 bases outside the gene matches. The CDR3 DNA sequence: TGCGCCAGCAGTGCAGGACTAGCAGGCGAGCAGTACTTC. Encoded protein: CASSAGLAGEQYF.